This record looks at one T cell receptor beta chain sequence and its context. The record originates from a study of cytomegalovirus exposure and HLA in healthy donors. This CDR3 region has 17 residues. CDR1 and CDR2 (germline): SGDLS, YYNGEE. After removal of 4 bases from V and 4 bases from J, the junction contained 13 bases not matched to a gene. Vbeta (60) and Jbeta (13) primers were used in the PCR. Sequencing used immunoSEQ multiplex PCR; TCRdb keeps in-frame clones, though not all of them. The sample yields about 140,000 clones, approximately 79% seen once. This TCR was sampled from a female donor in good health and CMV-seronegative. The chain carries TRBV9 and TRBJ2-2, with 7 bases aligning to TRBD2. The sequenced sample was PBMCs. The CDR3 is CASSPMGLAVPTGELFF. The CDR3 bases are TGTGCCAGCAGCCCAATGGGGCTAGCGGTACCCACCGGGGAGCTGTTTTTT.